These 30 T cell receptor beta chains were all obtained from the same sample, sequenced in a study of blood T cells in healthy people across ages. Sample-barcoded 5' priming and a J-beta primer mix drove a second PCR of about 6 to 12 cycles. Each CDR3 protein gets one entry after TCRdb re-called the 5' RACE reads with MiXCR. This sample has approximately 850,000 distinct CDR3 sequences, with 40% to 50% found just once. The sequenced material came from blood. The receptors originated from a man in his 60s in good health.

This clonotype was picked up many times. This sequence joins TRBV5-1 and TRBJ2-5, with unresolved D. CDR1 is SGHRS and CDR2 is YFSETQ in the germline V gene. Trimming pared 0 bases from V and 0 bases from J, leaving 9 bases between. CDR3 length: 15 amino acids. DNA for the CDR3: TGCGCCAGCAGCTTGGGGCCGACCAACCAAGAGACCCAGTACTTC. It specifies CASSLGPTNQETQYF.

A remark on this clonotype: One end of the junction fails to match germline, which may point to a read error. CDR3 in DNA: TGTGCCAGCACTTACCCTGGAGGGTGGACGCACCACGGCTACACCTTC. Translated, it gives CASTYPGGWTHHGYTF. The V and J genes are TRBV6-2 or TRBV6-3 and TRBJ1-2; no clear D gene. The germline V gene encodes CDR1 MNHEY and CDR2 SVGEGT. The CDR3 has 16 amino acids.

On this clonotype itself: Relative to the germline gene, one junction end is altered; a read error may explain this. This chain uses TRBV9 with TRBJ2-7; D remains ambiguous. The germline CDR1 and CDR2 sequences are SGDLS and YYNGEE. The length of the CDR3 is 13 residues. The CDR3 is CTSSEGPTYEQYF. In DNA, the CDR3 is TGTACCAGCAGCGAAGGTCCCACCTACGAGCAGTACTTC.

This clonotype was counted many times. A much larger clone sits a single nucleotide away, making a read error possible. The chain couples TRBV4-1 to TRBJ2-7, with a possible D match to TRBD2 (5 bases). The ends were cut back, 0 bases at V and 1 base at J, with 13 bases in the middle. This CDR3 is built from 16 residues. Germline V gene lookup returns CDR1 MGHRA and CDR2 YSYEKL. The CDR3 reads CASSQDVPGGSYEQYF. Here the CDR3 DNA reads TGCGCCAGCAGCCAAGATGTCCCAGGAGGTTCCTACGAGCAGTACTTC.

The chain carries TRBV4-3 and TRBJ1-2; no reliable D call. Germline V gene data show CDR1 as LGHNA and CDR2 as YSLEER. The ends were cut back, 3 bases at V and 3 bases at J, with 17 bases in the middle. The CDR3 is 16 residues long. CDR3 DNA: TGCGCCAGCAGCCATGATAATGGGATAGCGGACTATGGCTACACCTTC. It is translated as CASSHDNGIADYGYTF.

The sample holds a few counts of this clonotype. One end of the junction varies from germline; a read error may be responsible. V is TRBV30 and J is TRBJ1-2; D uncertain. The CDR3 loop spans 9 amino acids. Germline V CDR1 and CDR2: GTSNPN, SVGIG (reference sequence). The CDR3 nucleotides read TGCGCAACTAACTATGGCTACACCTTC. Translated: CATNYGYTF.

The chain has TRBV6-2 or TRBV6-3 and TRBJ2-5; tentatively, D is TRBD1 (5 bases). Germline CDR1 reads MNHEY; CDR2 reads SVGEGT. CDR3 length: 15 amino acids. V was pared by 4 bases and J by 4 bases, with 16 bases between. As DNA, the CDR3 is TGTGCCAGCAGTTTCCAGGGAACTGGGTCAGAGACCCAGTACTTC. Encoded protein: CASSFQGTGSETQYF.

A few counts support this clonotype. The gene calls are TRBV6-1 and TRBJ1-2; D gene uncertain. Germline V lookup: CDR1 MNHNS, CDR2 SASEGT. The CDR3 sequence is 12 residues long. V shed 3 bases and J shed 8 bases, with 10 bases lying between them. Here the CDR3 reads CASSDYPDGYTF. CDR3 nucleotides: TGTGCCAGCAGTGATTATCCGGACGGCTACACCTTC.

In its sample, this clonotype was seen once. One end of the junction is discordant with germline, which a read error may explain. This rearrangement joins TRBV5-1 to TRBJ1-1, with a possible D match to TRBD1 (6 bases). Germline assignment: CDR1 SGHRS and CDR2 YFSETQ. There are 14 residues in the CDR3. The CDR3 coding sequence is TGCGCCGGCAGACCCACAGGGTTCTACACTGAAGCTTTCTTT. Translated, it gives CAGRPTGFYTEAFF. The complete variable domain, with remaining parts taken from reference TRBV5-1 and TRBJ1-1, reads KAGVTQTPRYLIKTRGQQVTLSCSPISGHRSVSWYQQTPGQGLQFLFEYFSETQRNKGNFPGRFSGRQFSNSRSEMNVSTLELGDSALYLCAGRPTGFYTEAFFGQGTRLTVV.

This clonotype was seen only a few times. This chain links TRBV5-1 with TRBJ2-7; 7 bases align to TRBD1. The tail of the sequence fits TRBJ2-5 better, so the J call may be wrong. This CDR3 comprises 15 residues. Germline V gives CDR1 SGHRS, CDR2 YFSETQ. CDR3 residues: CASSPGEGAYGTQYF. CDR3 sequence (DNA): TGCGCCAGCAGCCCTGGAGAGGGGGCGTATGGGACCCAGTACTTC.

This rearrangement joins TRBV7-2 to TRBJ2-6; D is perhaps TRBD2 (5 bases). The germline V gene has CDR1 SGHTA and CDR2 FQGNSA. This CDR3 comprises 15 residues. The V and J ends lost 4 bases and 4 bases respectively, with 11 bases between them. The DNA for the CDR3 is TGTGCCAGCAGCTCCCGGGGTCTGGGGGCCAACGTCCTGACTTTC. Its protein product is CASSSRGLGANVLTF.

Only one count was recorded for this clonotype. The chain is built from TRBV5-5 and TRBJ2-5; no firm D call. Germline values: CDR1 SGHKS, CDR2 YYEKEE (reference sequence). This CDR3 spans 13 amino acids. V lost 6 bases and J lost 5, with 14 bases in between. CDR3 DNA: TGTGCCAGCACACAGTGGCCCCAGGAGACCCAGTACTTC. This gives the protein CASTQWPQETQYF.

This clonotype came up a few times. This sequence joins TRBV7-9 and TRBJ2-5; D perhaps matches TRBD1 (5 bases). The CDR3 is made up of 13 amino acids. V gave up 5 bases and J gave up 11 bases, with 18 bases separating them. Germline V lookup: CDR1 SEHNR, CDR2 FQNEAQ (reference sequence). CDR3: CASSQAGSREQYF. In DNA, the CDR3 is TGTGCCAGCAGCCAAGCAGGGTCCCGAGAGCAGTACTTC.

This rearrangement joins TRBV30 to TRBJ1-6; D not certain. This CDR3 region has 12 residues. In germline, CDR1 is GTSNPN, CDR2 SVGIG (reference sequence). Trimming took off 3 bases at V and 10 bases at J, with 10 bases between the two ends. CDR3 in DNA: TGTGCCTGGAGCCCAGAGGGCTCACCCCTCCACTTT. Translation gives CAWSPEGSPLHF.

This chain joins TRBV6-5 and TRBJ1-2; TRBD1 aligns across 8 bases. The V gene's germline CDR1 is MNHEY and CDR2 SVGAGI. This CDR3 is built from 15 residues. V shed 0 bases and J 6 bases; nucleotides not matched to a gene: 6. CDR3 DNA: TGTGCCAGCAGTTACTCTTCAGGGGGCTGGGATGGCTACACCTTC. It codes for CASSYSSGGWDGYTF.

The CDR3 DNA is TGTGCCAGCAGTTACTATCCCGGATCCTACAATGAGCAGTACTTC. The encoded protein is CASSYYPGSYNEQYF. This chain joins TRBV6-2 or TRBV6-3 and TRBJ2-7; D not certain. The germline V gene encodes CDR1 MNHEY and CDR2 SVGEGT. The CDR3 covers 15 residues. V lost 1 base to trimming and J lost 7 bases, with 17 bases between them.

CDR3 sequence: CASSNDRAHYNEQFF. Written as DNA, the CDR3 is TGTGCCAGCAGTAACGACAGGGCGCACTACAATGAGCAGTTCTTC. J is TRBJ2-1 and V is TRBV14; 7 nucleotides align to TRBD1. Germline V gene sequence: CDR1 SGHDN, CDR2 FVKESK. CDR3 size: 15 residues. V was pared by 6 bases and J by 3 bases, with 8 bases of the junction left unmatched.

The V call is TRBV2, the J call TRBJ1-6; weak D call: TRBD1 (5 bases). This CDR3 has 15 residues. Germline CDR1 reads SNHLY; CDR2 reads FYNNEI. V lost 5 bases, J lost 5 bases, and 13 bases lay in between. The CDR3 spells CASSPRSRDNSPLHF. CDR3 in DNA: TGTGCCAGCAGTCCCCGGAGCAGGGATAATTCACCCCTCCACTTT. The full variable domain, rest sourced from reference TRBV2 and TRBJ1-6, is EPEVTQTPSHQVTQMGQEVILRCVPISNHLYFYWYRQILGQKVEFLVSFYNNEISEKSEIFDDQFSVERPDGSNFTLKIRSTKLEDSAMYFCASSPRSRDNSPLHFGNGTRLTVT.

This clonotype occurred once. V is TRBV6-2 or TRBV6-3 and J is TRBJ1-2, with a tentative D call TRBD1 (6 bases). The germline V gene encodes CDR1 MNHEY and CDR2 SVGEGT. The V end was cut by 10 bases, the J end by 7 bases, with 13 bases between. This CDR3 region has 11 residues. This chain's CDR3 is CAIQDRIGYTF. The DNA of the CDR3 is TGTGCCATCCAGGACAGAATTGGCTACACCTTC.

The chain couples TRBV20-1 to TRBJ1-5, with 9 positions matching TRBD1. Germline V gene data show CDR1 as DFQATT and CDR2 as SNEGSKA (reference sequence). The V and J ends lost 6 bases and 0 bases, in that order; junction bases with no gene match: 12. CDR3 size: 17 residues. The CDR3 nucleotides are TGCAGTGCCCAGGGGACAGGGAAGGCGGCTAGCAATCAGCCCCAGCATTTT. Amino acids: CSAQGTGKAASNQPQHF.

V gene TRBV7-2 combines with J gene TRBJ2-6; D tentatively fits TRBD1 or TRBD2 (5 bases each). V lost 5 bases and J 0 bases, leaving 14 bases between the germline ends. This CDR3 contains 17 residues. Germline-derived CDR1 and CDR2 are SGHTA and FQGNSA. The CDR3 nucleotides read TGTGCCAGCAGCAACCCGGGGCAAAGCTCTGGGGCCAACGTCCTGACTTTC. Amino acid sequence: CASSNPGQSSGANVLTF.

The chain couples TRBV6-5 to TRBJ2-4; D is uncertain. This CDR3 contains 17 residues. Germline-derived CDR1 and CDR2 are MNHEY and SVGAGI. V was shortened by 0 bases and J by 0 bases, with 12 bases between the two germline ends. The CDR3 is CASSYSASTLAKNIQYF. The CDR3 bases are TGTGCCAGCAGTTACTCGGCGAGTACCCTAGCCAAAAACATTCAGTACTTC.

The V and J genes are TRBV5-1 and TRBJ1-1, with D maybe TRBD1 (6 bases). This CDR3 is 15 amino acids long. Looked up from germline, CDR1 is SGHRS and CDR2 is YFSETQ. With 6 bases removed from V and 3 bases from J, the gap between germline ends came to 18 bases. The CDR3 region has the DNA TGCGCCAGCAACCCGACAGGTGATTTTTACACTGAAGCTTTCTTT. This encodes CASNPTGDFYTEAFF.

In this sample, this clonotype turned up many times. The V call is TRBV6-5, the J call TRBJ2-5, with D maybe TRBD1 (5 bases). Germline values: CDR1 MNHEY, CDR2 SVGAGI. The CDR3 has 13 residues. Trimming removed 4 bases from V and 4 bases from J, with 10 bases in between. Here the CDR3 reads CASSLVGLETQYF. The CDR3 nucleotides read TGTGCCAGCAGTTTGGTGGGGCTAGAGACCCAGTACTTC.

The table lists this clonotype with a few counts. The chain uses TRBV20-1 and TRBJ2-1; 7 bases agree with TRBD2. Trimming at V came to 0 bases and at J to 5 bases, leaving 1 base not matched to a gene. The CDR3 extends over 13 amino acids. CDR1 DFQATT and CDR2 SNEGSKA come from the germline V gene (reference sequence). CDR3 in DNA: TGCAGTGCTAGAGATCGGGGGGACAATGAGCAGTTCTTC. Its translation is CSARDRGDNEQFF.

This sequence joins TRBV5-1 and TRBJ2-1; D might be TRBD2 (6 bases). V lost 4 bases and J 8 bases, leaving 19 bases between the germline ends. CDR3 length: 15 residues. Germline V gives CDR1 SGHRS, CDR2 YFSETQ. The DNA of the CDR3 is TGCGCCAGCAGCCGGGGGACCGCGGAGGACGATGAGCAGTTCTTC. Encoded protein: CASSRGTAEDDEQFF.

This clonotype was picked up a small number of times. The J gene is TRBJ1-1, the V gene TRBV7-2; 9 positions agree with TRBD1. The CDR3 covers 15 residues. Trimming took 0 bases from V and 4 from J; bases not matched to a gene: 3. Per the germline V gene, CDR1 is SGHTA and CDR2 is FQGNSA. In nucleotides, the CDR3 is TGTGCCAGCAGCTTAGCGCCGGGACAGGGCACTGAAGCTTTCTTT. It specifies CASSLAPGQGTEAFF.

This clonotype was seen more than once but under ten times. CDR3 coding DNA: TGTGCCAGCAGCTTAGCGCGGGGCGATGAGCAGTTCTTC. As protein: CASSLARGDEQFF. The chain couples TRBV7-2 to TRBJ2-1; D is possibly TRBD2 (6 bases). V was clipped by 0 bases and J by 8 bases, with 8 bases between them. This CDR3 region has 13 residues. Germline V gene lookup returns CDR1 SGHTA and CDR2 FQGNSA.

This clonotype has more than one count but fewer than ten. The chain combines TRBV6-6 with TRBJ2-3, with 11 bases aligning to TRBD2. Germline assignment: CDR1 MNHNY and CDR2 SVGAGI (reference sequence). This CDR3 has 15 amino acids. V dropped 6 bases and J dropped 3; count of bases not matched to a gene: 5. CDR3 sequence reads: CASRVAGGLTDTQYF. In nucleotides, the CDR3 is TGTGCCAGCAGAGTAGCGGGGGGGCTGACAGATACGCAGTATTTT.

This rearrangement joins TRBV12-3 or TRBV12-4 to TRBJ1-5; D is unresolved. The CDR3 has 15 residues. Trimming shortened V by 3 bases and J by 0 bases, and 9 bases separated the two germline ends. The CDR3: CASSLSADSNQPQHF. Written as DNA, the CDR3 is TGTGCCAGCAGTTTGTCGGCAGATAGCAATCAGCCCCAGCATTTT.